Presented here are 25 T cell receptor beta chains from one specimen sequenced in a study of PD-L1 blockade in urothelial cancer. Only in-frame clones appear in the TCRdb table, and some are missing; sequencing was by immunoSEQ multiplex PCR. In the table there are about 88,000 clones, 85% to 95% of which are singletons. This specimen consisted of PBMCs, obtained around atezolizumab (anti-PD-L1) treatment. These receptors were collected from a man aged 55 to 70 with urothelial cancer.

V and J are TRBV7-9 and TRBJ2-3; unclear D gene. V was cut by 2 bases and J by 4 bases, with 10 bases left in between. This CDR3 has 14 amino acids. Germline V lookup: CDR1 SEHNR, CDR2 FQNEAQ (reference sequence). The CDR3 protein is CASSLNAGSDTQYF. The CDR3 DNA follows: TGTGCCAGCAGCTTAAATGCCGGGTCAGATACGCAGTATTTT.

Remarks on this clone: In the same sample, other DNA sequences code for this CDR3. The chain combines TRBV5-1 with TRBJ2-7; TRBD1 agrees at 7 bases. J lost 5 bases, V lost 0 bases, and 2 bases had no gene match. The CDR3 covers 13 residues. Germline lookup yields CDR1 SGHRS and CDR2 YFSETQ. The DNA for the CDR3 is TGCGCCAGCAGCTTGGCTCAGGGGGACGAGCAGTACTTC. This translates into CASSLAQGDEQYF.

This chain joins TRBV19 and TRBJ2-5; 9 nucleotides match TRBD2. CDR3 length: 18 residues. CDR1 and CDR2 from the germline V gene are LNHDA and SQIVND (reference sequence). V was clipped by 1 base and J by 2 bases; unmatched bases: 11. The chain's CDR3 is CASSIVPGRLAGQETQYF. CDR3 sequence (DNA): TGTGCCAGTAGTATAGTTCCAGGGCGGCTAGCGGGGCAAGAGACCCAGTACTTC. The variable domain in full, completed from reference TRBV19 and TRBJ2-5, reads DGGITQSPKYLFRKEGQNVTLSCEQNLNHDAMYWYRQDPGQGLRLIYYSQIVNDFQKGDIAEGYSVSREKKESFPLTVTSAQKNPTAFYLCASSIVPGRLAGQETQYFGPGTRLLVL.

This chain links TRBV20-1 with TRBJ2-1; D possibly corresponds to TRBD1 (6 bases). CDR1 and CDR2 from the germline V gene are DFQATT and SNEGSKA (reference sequence). This CDR3 comprises 11 residues. Trimming removed 5 bases from V and 12 bases from J, with 14 bases in between. The CDR3 nucleotides read TGCAGTGCTGATGACAGGCGTAGGCAGTTCTTC. Translating gives CSADDRRRQFF.

The chain joins TRBV9 to TRBJ2-3, with TRBD2 identical over 10 bases. The CDR3 covers 14 residues. Trimming removed 7 bases from V and 4 bases from J; junction bases left unmatched: 6. CDR1 and CDR2 (germline): SGDLS, YYNGEE. CDR3 loop: CASGPSGSSDTQYF. As DNA, the CDR3 is TGTGCCAGCGGGCCTAGCGGGAGTTCAGATACGCAGTATTTT.

V and J are TRBV28 and TRBJ1-1; TRBD1 is a possible D gene (5 bases). V lost 5 bases and J 5 bases, leaving 15 bases between the germline ends. The CDR3 totals 14 residues. CDR1 is MDHEN and CDR2 is SYDVKM in the germline V gene. The CDR3, as DNA: TGTGCCAGCAGTAAAGGACAAGCGAGGACTGAAGCTTTCTTT. Its translation: CASSKGQARTEAFF.

The V gene is TRBV5-1, the J gene TRBJ1-2; 10 positions match TRBD1. Per germline, CDR1 SGHRS and CDR2 YFSETQ. The CDR3 runs 14 residues. The junction had 4 bases not matched to a gene; V was cut back by 4 bases and J by 4 bases. The CDR3 DNA follows: TGCGCCAGCAGCGAGGGACAGGGGACCTATGGCTACACCTTC. This codes for CASSEGQGTYGYTF.

The chain combines TRBV4-3 with TRBJ1-3; D remains unclear. Germline-derived CDR1 and CDR2 are LGHNA and YSLEER. The CDR3 has 17 amino acids. V was pared by 0 bases and J by 8 bases, with 20 bases between. DNA of the CDR3: TGCGCCAGCAGCCAAGATTTTCAACCGGGTTTTGGTGACACCATATATTTT. Its translation: CASSQDFQPGFGDTIYF.

The chain is built from TRBV7-3 and TRBJ1-1; TRBD1 aligns across 11 bases. From germline, CDR1 is SGHTA and CDR2 FQGTGA. V lost 5 bases and J lost 5; bases outside the gene matches: 13. This CDR3 has 17 residues. This CDR3 reads CASSPSGQGAGRTEAFF. Written as DNA, the CDR3 is TGTGCCAGCAGCCCTTCCGGACAGGGGGCAGGAAGAACTGAAGCTTTCTTT.

The V and J genes are TRBV19 and TRBJ1-5; D not resolved. The V end lost 1 base, the J end lost 4 bases, and 11 bases lay between the germline ends. This CDR3 comprises 15 residues. The germline CDR1 and CDR2 sequences are LNHDA and SQIVND (reference sequence). The CDR3 DNA reads as TGTGCCAGTAGTATAGTTGCGCATTCAAATCAGCCCCAGCATTTT. Translated: CASSIVAHSNQPQHF.

The gene calls are TRBV9 and TRBJ2-7; TRBD1 aligns across 9 bases. With V trimmed by 0 bases and J by 4 bases, 5 bases remained unmatched. Germline V gene lookup returns CDR1 SGDLS and CDR2 YYNGEE. This CDR3 contains 15 residues. CDR3 nucleotides: TGTGCCAGCAGCGTAGAGGGACAGGGAGGGTACGAGCAGTACTTC. Translation gives CASSVEGQGGYEQYF. The entire variable domain, with the rest obtained from reference TRBV9 and TRBJ2-7, is as follows: DSGVTQTPKHLITATGQRVTLRCSPRSGDLSVYWYQQSLDQGLQFLIQYYNGEERAKGNILERFSAQQFPDLHSELNLSSLELGDSALYFCASSVEGQGGYEQYFGPGTRLTVT.

The V call is TRBV7-2, the J call TRBJ2-7; 14 bases map to TRBD2. Looked up from germline, CDR1 is SGHTA and CDR2 is FQGNSA. V dropped 2 bases and J dropped 3; count of bases not matched to a gene: 12. The CDR3 is made up of 19 amino acids. The CDR3 region is CASSLRPGGTSGGFYEQYF. The CDR3 DNA is TGTGCCAGCAGCTTAAGGCCAGGGGGGACTAGCGGGGGATTCTACGAGCAGTACTTC.

In its sample, this clone was seen once. The gene calls are TRBV5-1 and TRBJ1-1, with D unresolved. V was clipped by 3 bases and J by 1 base, with 7 bases between them. The CDR3 contains 13 residues. CDR1 and CDR2 from the germline V gene are SGHRS and YFSETQ. The CDR3 reads CASSSDWNTEAFF. CDR3 in DNA: TGCGCCAGCAGCTCGGACTGGAACACTGAAGCTTTCTTT.

The chain carries TRBV6-6 and TRBJ1-2; 9 bases map to TRBD1. The trim removed 2 bases at V and 9 bases at J, leaving 7 bases unmatched. The CDR3 has 14 amino acids. From germline, CDR1 is MNHNY and CDR2 SVGAGI (reference sequence). This CDR3 is CASSYAGTGSSYTF. CDR3 bases: TGTGCCAGCAGTTACGCCGGGACAGGGAGTAGCTACACCTTC.

The chain employs TRBV5-1 and TRBJ2-7, with 8 positions matching TRBD1. Looked up from germline, CDR1 is SGHRS and CDR2 is YFSETQ. CDR3 size: 14 residues. V was clipped by 4 bases and J by 5 bases; unmatched bases: 8. The CDR3 sequence: CASSLRTGSHEQYF. The CDR3 DNA is TGCGCCAGCAGCCTAAGGACAGGGAGCCACGAGCAGTACTTC.

This rearrangement joins TRBV5-1 to TRBJ2-3; no reliable D call. The V gene's germline CDR1 is SGHRS and CDR2 YFSETQ. Trimming pared 4 bases from V and 5 bases from J, leaving 5 bases between. This CDR3 spans 11 amino acids. Here the CDR3 reads CASSAKDTQYF. CDR3 bases: TGCGCCAGCAGCGCTAAAGATACGCAGTATTTT.

A single count supports this clone. J is TRBJ1-3 and V is TRBV7-2; 7 bases are shared with TRBD1. V lost 5 bases and J lost 2; bases outside the gene matches: 3. This CDR3 comprises 14 residues. Germline V CDR1 and CDR2: SGHTA, FQGNSA. This CDR3 is CASSNRGPGNTIYF. CDR3 nucleotides: TGTGCCAGCAGCAACAGGGGTCCTGGAAACACCATATATTTT. Together with reference TRBV7-2 and TRBJ1-3, the CDR3 gives the full variable domain: GAGVSQSPSNKVTEKGKDVELRCDPISGHTALYWYRQSLGQGLEFLIYFQGNSAPDKSGLPSDRFSAERTGGSVSTLTIQRTQQEDSAVYLCASSNRGPGNTIYFGEGSWLTVV.

The chain combines TRBV7-3 with TRBJ2-5, with D possibly matching TRBD2 (7 bases). CDR3 length: 16 residues. CDR1 SGHTA and CDR2 FQGTGA come from the germline V gene. The V end was cut by 2 bases, the J end by 5 bases, with 18 bases between. The CDR3 DNA follows: TGTGCCAGCAGCTTATTTCCCGGGGGGCTTGAGGAGACCCAGTACTTC. Translating gives CASSLFPGGLEETQYF.

The chain joins TRBV5-6 to TRBJ2-3; no definite D call. V gave up 7 bases and J gave up 4 bases, with 13 bases separating them. Germline loops: CDR1 SGHDT, CDR2 YYEEEE. This CDR3 is built from 13 residues. The CDR3 nucleotides read TGTGCCAGCCTGAAACTCAACGCAGATACGCAGTATTTT. It yields the protein CASLKLNADTQYF. The full variable domain, rest sourced from reference TRBV5-6 and TRBJ2-3, is DAGVTQSPTHLIKTRGQQVTLRCSPKSGHDTVSWYQQALGQGPQFIFQYYEEEERQRGNFPDRFSGHQFPNYSSELNVNALLLGDSALYLCASLKLNADTQYFGPGTRLTVL.

This clone has only a few counts. The chain links TRBV2 to TRBJ1-4; D might be TRBD1 (6 bases). CDR3 length: 14 amino acids. The V gene's germline CDR1 is SNHLY and CDR2 FYNNEI. Trimming left V 5 bases short and J 3 bases short, with 10 bases between. CDR3 region: CASSRTVANEKLFF. CDR3 sequence (DNA): TGTGCCAGCAGTAGGACAGTCGCTAATGAAAAACTGTTTTTT. The full variable domain, with the rest looked up from reference TRBV2 and TRBJ1-4, is EPEVTQTPSHQVTQMGQEVILRCVPISNHLYFYWYRQILGQKVEFLVSFYNNEISEKSEIFDDQFSVERPDGSNFTLKIRSTKLEDSAMYFCASSRTVANEKLFFGSGTQLSVL.

This chain uses TRBV5-1 with TRBJ1-1; D is possibly TRBD1 (6 bases). Germline V lookup: CDR1 SGHRS, CDR2 YFSETQ. CDR3 length: 16 amino acids. Between the trimmed V and J ends, which lost 0 bases and 1 base, there was a span of 13 bases. The CDR3 coding sequence is TGCGCCAGCAGCTTGGACGGGCTGGGGGCGAACACTGAAGCTTTCTTT. It is translated as CASSLDGLGANTEAFF.

The V call is TRBV7-2, the J call TRBJ1-5; 11 nucleotides align to TRBD1. The CDR3 sequence is 14 residues long. V was pared by 5 bases and J by 6 bases, with 3 bases of the junction left unmatched. Germline CDR1 reads SGHTA; CDR2 reads FQGNSA. In DNA form, the CDR3 reads TGTGCCAGCAGCCCCGGGACAGGGGGTCAGCCCCAGCATTTT. This gives the protein CASSPGTGGQPQHF. Complete variable domain (other parts from reference TRBV7-2 and TRBJ1-5): GAGVSQSPSNKVTEKGKDVELRCDPISGHTALYWYRQSLGQGLEFLIYFQGNSAPDKSGLPSDRFSAERTGGSVSTLTIQRTQQEDSAVYLCASSPGTGGQPQHFGDGTRLSIL.

The V and J genes are TRBV7-3 and TRBJ2-2; 10 positions match TRBD1. The CDR3 length is 15 residues. The junction had 5 bases not matched to a gene; V was cut back by 5 bases and J by 5 bases. Germline CDR1 SGHTA, CDR2 FQGTGA. The CDR3 nucleotides read TGTGCCAGCAGCCTACGACAGGGGGCGACCGGGGAGCTGTTTTTT. It is translated as CASSLRQGATGELFF. Full variable domain (outside the CDR3, taken from reference TRBV7-3 and TRBJ2-2): GAGVSQTPSNKVTEKGKYVELRCDPISGHTALYWYRQSLGQGPEFLIYFQGTGAADDSGLPNDRFFAVRPEGSVSTLKIQRTERGDSAVYLCASSLRQGATGELFFGEGSRLTVL.

The chain uses TRBV6-5 and TRBJ2-5; TRBD2 agrees at 8 bases. Germline V gene sequence: CDR1 MNHEY, CDR2 SVGAGI. V was pared by 0 bases and J by 5 bases, with 5 bases of the junction left unmatched. This CDR3 has 15 residues. In DNA, the CDR3 is TGTGCCAGCAGTTACTCGGCGGGGGGAAGCGAGACCCAGTACTTC. It is translated as CASSYSAGGSETQYF.

This chain joins TRBV5-1 and TRBJ2-3; D possibly corresponds to TRBD2 (6 bases). Germline CDR1 SGHRS, CDR2 YFSETQ. V lost 4 bases, J lost 6 bases, and 12 bases lay in between. The CDR3 consists of 13 residues. CDR3 residues: CASSGGSGDTQYF. The CDR3 region has the DNA TGCGCCAGCAGCGGGGGGTCCGGTGATACGCAGTATTTT.